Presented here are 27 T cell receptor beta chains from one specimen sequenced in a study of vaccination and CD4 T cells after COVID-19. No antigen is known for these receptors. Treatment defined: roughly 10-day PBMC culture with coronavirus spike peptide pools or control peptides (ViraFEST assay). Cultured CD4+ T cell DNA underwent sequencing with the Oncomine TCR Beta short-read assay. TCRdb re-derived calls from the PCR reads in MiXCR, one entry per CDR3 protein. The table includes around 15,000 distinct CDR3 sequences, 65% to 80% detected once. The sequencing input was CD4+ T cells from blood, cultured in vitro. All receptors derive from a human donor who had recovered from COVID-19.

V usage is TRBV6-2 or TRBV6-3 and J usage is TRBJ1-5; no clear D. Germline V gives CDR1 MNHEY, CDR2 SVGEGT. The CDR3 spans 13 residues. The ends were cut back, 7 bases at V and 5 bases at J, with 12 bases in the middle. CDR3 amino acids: CASIITRDQPQHF. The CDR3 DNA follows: TGTGCCAGCATTATTACGAGGGATCAGCCCCAGCATTTT.

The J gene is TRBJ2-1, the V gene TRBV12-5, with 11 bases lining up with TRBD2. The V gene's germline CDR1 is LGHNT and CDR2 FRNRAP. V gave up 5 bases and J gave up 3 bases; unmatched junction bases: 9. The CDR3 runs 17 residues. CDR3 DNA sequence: TGTGCTAGTGGTCGGGGTAGCGGGAGGGCCGGCTACAATGAGCAGTTCTTC. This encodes CASGRGSGRAGYNEQFF. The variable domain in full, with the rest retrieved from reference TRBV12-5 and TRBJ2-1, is DARVTQTPRHKVTEMGQEVTMRCQPILGHNTVFWYRQTMMQGLELLAYFRNRAPLDDSGMPKDRFSAEMPDATLATLKIQPSEPRDSAVYFCASGRGSGRAGYNEQFFGPGTRLTVL.

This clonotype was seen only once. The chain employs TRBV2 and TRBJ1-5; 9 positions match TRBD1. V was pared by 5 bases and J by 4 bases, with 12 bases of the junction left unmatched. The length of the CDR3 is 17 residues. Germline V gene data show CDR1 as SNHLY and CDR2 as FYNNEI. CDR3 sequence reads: CASSPRDRVGTNQPQHF. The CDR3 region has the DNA TGTGCCAGCAGTCCCCGGGACAGGGTTGGTACGAATCAGCCCCAGCATTTT.

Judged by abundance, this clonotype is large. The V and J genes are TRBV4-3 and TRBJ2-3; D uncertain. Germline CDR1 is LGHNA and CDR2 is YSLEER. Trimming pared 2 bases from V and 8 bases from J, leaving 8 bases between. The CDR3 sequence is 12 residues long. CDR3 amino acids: CASSQKLGTQYF. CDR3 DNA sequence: TGCGCCAGCAGCCAAAAATTGGGTACGCAGTATTTT.

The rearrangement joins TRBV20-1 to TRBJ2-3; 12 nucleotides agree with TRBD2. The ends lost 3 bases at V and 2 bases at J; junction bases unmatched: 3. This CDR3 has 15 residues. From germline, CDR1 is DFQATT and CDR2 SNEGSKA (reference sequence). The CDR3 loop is CSASRLAGVTDTQYF. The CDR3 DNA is TGCAGTGCTAGTAGACTAGCGGGAGTCACAGATACGCAGTATTTT.

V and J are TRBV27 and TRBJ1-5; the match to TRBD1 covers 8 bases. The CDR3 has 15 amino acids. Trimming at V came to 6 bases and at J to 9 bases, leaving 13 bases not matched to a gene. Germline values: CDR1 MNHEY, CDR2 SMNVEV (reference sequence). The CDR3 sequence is CASSPDREFIRPQHF. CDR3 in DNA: TGTGCCAGCAGCCCGGACAGGGAGTTCATTCGGCCCCAGCATTTT.

CDR3 sequence: CASSLRAGSGNQPQHF. The CDR3 DNA sequence: TGTGCCAGCAGCTTAAGGGCAGGGAGTGGCAATCAGCCCCAGCATTTT. V gene TRBV7-6 combines with J gene TRBJ1-5; the D gene is possibly TRBD1 (5 bases). The germline gives CDR1 SGHVS, CDR2 FNYEAQ. The CDR3 length is 16 residues. V lost 2 bases and J lost 2, with 13 bases in between.

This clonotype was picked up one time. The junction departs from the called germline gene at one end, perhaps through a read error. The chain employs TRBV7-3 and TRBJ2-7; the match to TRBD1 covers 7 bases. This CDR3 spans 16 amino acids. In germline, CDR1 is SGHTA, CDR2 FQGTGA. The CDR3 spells CASSLTGVSGNYEQYF. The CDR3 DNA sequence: TGTGCCAGCAGCCTAACAGGGGTTTCAGGGAACTACGAGCAGTACTTC.

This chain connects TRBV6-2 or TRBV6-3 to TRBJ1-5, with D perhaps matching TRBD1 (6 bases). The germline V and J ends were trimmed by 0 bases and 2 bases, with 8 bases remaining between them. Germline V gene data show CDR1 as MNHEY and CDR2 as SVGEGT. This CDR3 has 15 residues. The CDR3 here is CASSYSAGGNQPQHF. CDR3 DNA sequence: TGTGCCAGCAGTTACTCGGCAGGGGGCAATCAGCCCCAGCATTTT.

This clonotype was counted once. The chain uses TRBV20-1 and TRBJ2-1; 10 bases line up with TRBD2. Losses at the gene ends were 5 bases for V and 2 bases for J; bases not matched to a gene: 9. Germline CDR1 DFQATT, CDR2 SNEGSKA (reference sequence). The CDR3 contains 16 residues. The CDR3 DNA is TGCAGTGCTCTCGCGGCTAGCGGGAGTCCCTACAATGAGCAGTTCTTC. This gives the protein CSALAASGSPYNEQFF.

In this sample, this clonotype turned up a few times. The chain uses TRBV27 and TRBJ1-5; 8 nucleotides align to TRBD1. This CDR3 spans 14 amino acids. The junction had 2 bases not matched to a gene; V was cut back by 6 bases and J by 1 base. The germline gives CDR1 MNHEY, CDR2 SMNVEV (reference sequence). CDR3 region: CASSPGGSNQPQHF. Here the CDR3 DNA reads TGTGCCAGCAGCCCAGGGGGCAGCAATCAGCCCCAGCATTTT.

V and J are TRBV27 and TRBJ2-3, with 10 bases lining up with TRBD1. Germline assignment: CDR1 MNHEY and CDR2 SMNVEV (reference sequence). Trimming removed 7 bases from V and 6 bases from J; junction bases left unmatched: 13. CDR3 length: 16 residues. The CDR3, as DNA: TGTGCCAGCAACGCGAGGACAGGGGGTATTGTGGATACGCAGTATTTT. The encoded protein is CASNARTGGIVDTQYF.

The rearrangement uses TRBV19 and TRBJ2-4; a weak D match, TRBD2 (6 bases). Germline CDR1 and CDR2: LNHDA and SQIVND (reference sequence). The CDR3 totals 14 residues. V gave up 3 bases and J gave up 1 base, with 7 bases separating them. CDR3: CASSIRGAKNIQYF. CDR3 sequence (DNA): TGTGCCAGTAGTATTCGGGGGGCCAAAAACATTCAGTACTTC.

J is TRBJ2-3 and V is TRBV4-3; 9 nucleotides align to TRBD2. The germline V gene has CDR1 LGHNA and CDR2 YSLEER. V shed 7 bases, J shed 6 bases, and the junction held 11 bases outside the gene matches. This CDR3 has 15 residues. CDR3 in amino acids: CASTTGTSRSDTQYF. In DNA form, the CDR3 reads TGCGCCAGCACTACCGGGACTAGCAGGTCGGATACGCAGTATTTT.

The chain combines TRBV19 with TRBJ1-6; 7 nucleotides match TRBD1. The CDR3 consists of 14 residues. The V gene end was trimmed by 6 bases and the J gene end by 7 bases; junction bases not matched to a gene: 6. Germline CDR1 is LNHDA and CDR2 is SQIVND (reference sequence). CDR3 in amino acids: CASSSNRGNSPLHF. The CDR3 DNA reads TGTGCCAGTAGCTCAAACAGGGGAAATTCACCCCTCCACTTT.

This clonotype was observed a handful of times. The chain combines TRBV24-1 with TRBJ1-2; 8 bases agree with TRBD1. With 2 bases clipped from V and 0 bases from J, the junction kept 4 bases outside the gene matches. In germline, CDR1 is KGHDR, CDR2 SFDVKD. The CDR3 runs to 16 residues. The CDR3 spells CATSDSGTGANYGYTF. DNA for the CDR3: TGTGCCACCAGTGATTCAGGGACAGGAGCTAACTATGGCTACACCTTC.

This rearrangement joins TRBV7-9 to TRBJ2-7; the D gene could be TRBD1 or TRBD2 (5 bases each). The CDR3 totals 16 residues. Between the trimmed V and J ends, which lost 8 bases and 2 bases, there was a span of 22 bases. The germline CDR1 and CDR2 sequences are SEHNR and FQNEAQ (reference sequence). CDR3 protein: CASGGPGVVSAYEQYF. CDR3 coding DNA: TGTGCCAGCGGGGGTCCAGGAGTGGTCTCAGCCTACGAGCAGTACTTC. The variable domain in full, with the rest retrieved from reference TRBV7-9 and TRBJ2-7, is DTGVSQNPRHKITKRGQNVTFRCDPISEHNRLYWYRQTLGQGPEFLTYFQNEAQLEKSRLLSDRFSAERPKGSFSTLEIQRTEQGDSAMYLCASGGPGVVSAYEQYFGPGTRLTVT.

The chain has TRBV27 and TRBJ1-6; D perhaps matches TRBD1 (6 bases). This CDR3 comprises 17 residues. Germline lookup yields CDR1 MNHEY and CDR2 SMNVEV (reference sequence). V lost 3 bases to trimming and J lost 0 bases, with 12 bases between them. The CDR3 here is CASSFVTGSSYNSPLHF. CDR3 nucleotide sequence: TGTGCCAGCAGTTTCGTTACAGGGAGCTCCTATAATTCACCCCTCCACTTT.

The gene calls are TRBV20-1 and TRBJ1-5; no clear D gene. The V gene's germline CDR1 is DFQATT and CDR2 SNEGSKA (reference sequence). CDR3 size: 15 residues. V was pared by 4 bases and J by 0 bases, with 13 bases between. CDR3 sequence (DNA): TGCAGTGCTACAGGAAAATTATATAGCAATCAGCCCCAGCATTTT. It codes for CSATGKLYSNQPQHF.

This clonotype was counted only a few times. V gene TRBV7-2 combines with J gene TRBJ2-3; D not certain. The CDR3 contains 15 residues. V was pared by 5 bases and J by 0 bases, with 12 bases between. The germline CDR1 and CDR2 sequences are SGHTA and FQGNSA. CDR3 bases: TGTGCCAGCAGCACCCGACTCGTTAGCACAGATACGCAGTATTTT. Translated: CASSTRLVSTDTQYF.

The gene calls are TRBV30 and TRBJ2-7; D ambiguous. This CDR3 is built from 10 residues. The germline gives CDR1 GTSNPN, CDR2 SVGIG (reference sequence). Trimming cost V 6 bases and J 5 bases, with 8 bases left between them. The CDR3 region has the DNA TGTGCCTGTTGGGCGGACGAGCAGTACTTC. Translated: CACWADEQYF.

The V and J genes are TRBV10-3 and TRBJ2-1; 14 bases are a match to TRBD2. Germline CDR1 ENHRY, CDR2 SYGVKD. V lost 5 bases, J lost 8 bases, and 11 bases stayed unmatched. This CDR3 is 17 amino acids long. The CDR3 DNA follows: TGTGCCATCAGTACAAAGAAGGGACTAGCGGGAGACGATGAGCAGTTCTTC. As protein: CAISTKKGLAGDDEQFF.

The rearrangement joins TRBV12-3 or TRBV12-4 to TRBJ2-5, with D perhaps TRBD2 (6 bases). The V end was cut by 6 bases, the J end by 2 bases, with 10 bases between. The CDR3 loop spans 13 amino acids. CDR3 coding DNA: TGTGCCAGCAGCCGGGACTTACAAGAGACCCAGTACTTC. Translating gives CASSRDLQETQYF.

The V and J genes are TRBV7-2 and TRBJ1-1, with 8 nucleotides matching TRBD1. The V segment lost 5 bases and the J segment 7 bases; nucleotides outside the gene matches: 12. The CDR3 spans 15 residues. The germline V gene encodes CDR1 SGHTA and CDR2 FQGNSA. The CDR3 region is CASSTDGYRGDEAFF. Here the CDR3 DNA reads TGTGCCAGCAGCACCGACGGGTACAGGGGGGATGAAGCTTTCTTT.

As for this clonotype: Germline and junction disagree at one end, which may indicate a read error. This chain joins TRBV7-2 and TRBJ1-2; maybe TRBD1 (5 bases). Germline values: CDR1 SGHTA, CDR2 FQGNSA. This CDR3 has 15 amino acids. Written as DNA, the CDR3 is TGCGCCAGCAGCCAAGATCAGGGCAGGGTCCGAGGCTACACCTTC. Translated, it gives CASSQDQGRVRGYTF.

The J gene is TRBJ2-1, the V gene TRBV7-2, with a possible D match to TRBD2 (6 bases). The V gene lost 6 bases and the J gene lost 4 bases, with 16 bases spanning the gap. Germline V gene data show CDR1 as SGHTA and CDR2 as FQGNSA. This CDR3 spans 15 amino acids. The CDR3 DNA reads TGTGCCAGCAGTCCCGCTAGCGAGCCTTACAATGAGCAGTTCTTC. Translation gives CASSPASEPYNEQFF.

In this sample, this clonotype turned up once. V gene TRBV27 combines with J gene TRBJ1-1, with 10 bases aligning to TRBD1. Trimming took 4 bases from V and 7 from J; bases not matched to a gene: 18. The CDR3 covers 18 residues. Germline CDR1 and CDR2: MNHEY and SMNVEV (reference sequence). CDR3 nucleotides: TGTGCCAGCAGTTACCGGGACAGGGGACTGGTTATTGGAGGTGAAGCTTTCTTT. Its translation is CASSYRDRGLVIGGEAFF.